These T cell receptor beta chains were read from a single sample in a study of cytomegalovirus exposure and HLA in healthy donors. Sequencing used immunoSEQ multiplex PCR; TCRdb keeps in-frame clones, though not all of them. The table records approximately 200,000 clones, around three quarters of them present only once. Sequencing was done on a sample of PBMCs. Receptors were obtained from a man under 40 in good health and CMV-seronegative. Both conserved end residues are part of each CDR3. D genes are given only for firm matches. For some rows the clone size is stated as once, few or many, or as a class when expanded; others skip it.

v_gene: TRBV2
j_gene: TRBJ2-3
d_gene: TRBD2
abundance: NA
CDR3nt: TGTGCCAGCAGTGATGCCCGTCTCGCGGGAGGTGCAGATACGCAGTATTTT
CDR3aa: CASSDARLAGGADTQYF

v_gene: TRBV27
j_gene: TRBJ2-7
d_gene: TRBD1
abundance: NA
CDR3nt: TGTGCCAGCAGTTTAAGAGGGGGCATTTACGAGCAGTACTTC
CDR3aa: CASSLRGGIYEQYF

v_gene: TRBV14
j_gene: TRBJ2-7
d_gene: TRBD1
abundance: NA
CDR3nt: TGTGCCAGCAGCCCTCCCGGGACAGTCCCCTACGAGCAGTACTTC
CDR3aa: CASSPPGTVPYEQYF

v_gene: TRBV21-1
j_gene: TRBJ2-7
d_gene: NA
abundance: NA
CDR3nt: NA
CDR3aa: CASSKEWGQGSYEQYF

v_gene: TRBV7-9
j_gene: TRBJ1-5
d_gene: NA
abundance: NA
CDR3nt: TGTGCCAGCAGCTCGGGGGGCGGGGGCAATCAGCCCCAGCATTTT
CDR3aa: CASSSGGGGNQPQHF

v_gene: TRBV11-3
j_gene: TRBJ2-5
d_gene: TRBD2
abundance: NA
CDR3nt: TGTGCCAGCAGCTTAGGAGGACTAGCGGGAGACCTCCAAGAGACCCAGTACTTC
CDR3aa: CASSLGGLAGDLQETQYF

v_gene: TRBV30
j_gene: TRBJ1-2
d_gene: TRBD1
abundance: NA
CDR3nt: TGTGCCTGGAGTGAGGACGACAGGGCTCACGGCTACACCTTC
CDR3aa: CAWSEDDRAHGYTF

v_gene: TRBV27
j_gene: TRBJ2-3
d_gene: NA
abundance: NA
CDR3nt: TGTGCCAGCAGTTTAGGGGGGTCCGCAGATACGCAGTATTTT
CDR3aa: CASSLGGSADTQYF

v_gene: TRBV6-6
j_gene: TRBJ2-2
d_gene: TRBD1
abundance: once
CDR3nt: TGTGCCAGCAGACAAACAGGGGGCGGGAGCACCGGGGAGCTGTTTTTT
CDR3aa: CASRQTGGGSTGELFF

v_gene: TRBV7-8
j_gene: TRBJ2-3
d_gene: TRBD2
abundance: NA
CDR3nt: TGTGCCAGCAGCCAACCCTCAGGGCGGGAGGGCGACAAAGATACGCAGTATTTT
CDR3aa: CASSQPSGREGDKDTQYF

v_gene: TRBV27
j_gene: TRBJ2-1
d_gene: TRBD2
abundance: NA
CDR3nt: TGTGCCAGCAGTTTATCATCCGGGAGGACCTACAATGAGCAGTTCTTC
CDR3aa: CASSLSSGRTYNEQFF

v_gene: TRBV10-3
j_gene: TRBJ2-5
d_gene: NA
abundance: NA
CDR3nt: TGTGCCATCAGTGTATCAGGACAGAGCCAAGAGACCCAGTACTTC
CDR3aa: CAISVSGQSQETQYF

v_gene: TRBV19
j_gene: TRBJ2-1
d_gene: NA
abundance: NA
CDR3nt: TGTGCCAGTGAGGGTCACTCCTACAATGAGCAGTTCTTC
CDR3aa: CASEGHSYNEQFF